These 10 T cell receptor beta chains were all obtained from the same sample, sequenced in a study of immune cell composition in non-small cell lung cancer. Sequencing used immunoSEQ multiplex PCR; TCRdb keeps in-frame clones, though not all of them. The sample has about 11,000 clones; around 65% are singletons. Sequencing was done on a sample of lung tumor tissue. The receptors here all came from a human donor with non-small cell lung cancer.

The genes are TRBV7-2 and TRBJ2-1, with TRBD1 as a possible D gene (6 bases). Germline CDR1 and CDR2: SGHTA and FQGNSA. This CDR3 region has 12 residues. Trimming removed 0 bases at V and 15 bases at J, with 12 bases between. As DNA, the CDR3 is TGTGCCAGCAGCTTAGCGGACAGTTTAGCGTTCTTC. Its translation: CASSLADSLAFF.

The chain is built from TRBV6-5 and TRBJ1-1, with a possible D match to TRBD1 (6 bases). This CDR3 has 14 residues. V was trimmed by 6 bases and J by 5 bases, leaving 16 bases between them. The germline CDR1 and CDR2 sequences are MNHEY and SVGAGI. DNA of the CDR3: TGTGCCAGCAGAAAATTAGGACAGTTTACTGAAGCTTTCTTT. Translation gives CASRKLGQFTEAFF.

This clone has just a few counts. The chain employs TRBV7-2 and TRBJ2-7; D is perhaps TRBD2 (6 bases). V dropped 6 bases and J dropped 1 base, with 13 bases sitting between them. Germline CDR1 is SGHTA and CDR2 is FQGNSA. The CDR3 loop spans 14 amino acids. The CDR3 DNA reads TGTGCCAGCAGGGCCGGGACTGGGTCCTACGAGCAGTACTTC. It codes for CASRAGTGSYEQYF.

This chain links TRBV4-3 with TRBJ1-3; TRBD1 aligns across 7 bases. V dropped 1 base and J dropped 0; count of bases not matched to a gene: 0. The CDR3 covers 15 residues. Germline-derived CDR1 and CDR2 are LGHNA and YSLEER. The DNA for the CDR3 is TGCGCCAGCAGCCAAGGACAGGGCTCTGGAAACACCATATATTTT. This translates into CASSQGQGSGNTIYF.

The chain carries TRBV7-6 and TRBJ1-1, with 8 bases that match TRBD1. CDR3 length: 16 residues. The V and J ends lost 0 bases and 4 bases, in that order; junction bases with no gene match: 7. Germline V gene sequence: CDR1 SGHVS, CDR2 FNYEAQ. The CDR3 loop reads CASSLAYRGVRTEAFF. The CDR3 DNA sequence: TGTGCCAGCAGCTTAGCGTACAGGGGGGTGCGCACTGAAGCTTTCTTT.

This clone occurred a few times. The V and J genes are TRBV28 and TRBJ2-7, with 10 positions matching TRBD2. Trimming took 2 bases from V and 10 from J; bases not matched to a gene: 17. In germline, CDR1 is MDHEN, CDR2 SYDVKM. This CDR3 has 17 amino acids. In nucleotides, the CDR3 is TGTGCCAGCAGTTTAGAACGGACTAGCGGAGGGGTGCTTGGACAGTACTTC. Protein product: CASSLERTSGGVLGQYF.

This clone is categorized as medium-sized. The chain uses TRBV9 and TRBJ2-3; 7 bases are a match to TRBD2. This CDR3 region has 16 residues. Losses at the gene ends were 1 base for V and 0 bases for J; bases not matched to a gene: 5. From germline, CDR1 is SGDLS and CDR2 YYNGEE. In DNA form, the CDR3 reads TGTGCCAGCAGCGTAACTAGCGCTACTAGCACAGATACGCAGTATTTT. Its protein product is CASSVTSATSTDTQYF.

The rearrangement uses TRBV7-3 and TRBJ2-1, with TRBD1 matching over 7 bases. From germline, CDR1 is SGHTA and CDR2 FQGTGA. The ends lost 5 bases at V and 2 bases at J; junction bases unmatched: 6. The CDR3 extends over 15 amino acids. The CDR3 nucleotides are TGTGCCAGCAGCCCAGACAGGGTGACCTACAATGAGCAGTTCTTC. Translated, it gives CASSPDRVTYNEQFF.

The CDR3 nucleotides are TGTGCCAGCAGCCAAGTCAGACTAGAGGGAGGTACAGATACGCAGTATTTT. Its protein product is CASSQVRLEGGTDTQYF. This chain joins TRBV4-2 and TRBJ2-3, with D maybe TRBD2 (6 bases). The CDR3 is 17 residues long. V was pared by 1 base and J by 3 bases, with 17 bases between. Germline V CDR1 and CDR2: LGHNA, YNFKEQ.

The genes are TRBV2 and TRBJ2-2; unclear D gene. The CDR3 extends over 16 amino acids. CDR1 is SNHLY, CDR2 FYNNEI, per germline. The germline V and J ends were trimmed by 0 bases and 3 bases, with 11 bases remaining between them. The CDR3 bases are TGTGCCAGCAGTGAAGCGCGAGGCGGCCACACCGGGGAGCTGTTTTTT. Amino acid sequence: CASSEARGGHTGELFF.